What follows describes a single T cell receptor beta chain. As yet, its antigen is unknown. This sample is drawn from a study of T cell responses to AZD1222 COVID-19 vaccine. Across the whole study: Second-dose intervals near 4 or 12 weeks were combined. Study findings and constraints: Donors were largely white British and mainly female; clonal diversity was possibly underestimated. In the spike-specific TCR repertoire, nearly half reportedly target unmutated variant regions.

Produced via immunoSEQ multiplex PCR; TCRdb's table is partial and in-frame only. There are roughly 140,000 clones in the sample; approximately 89% occur only once, and around 5.4% lies in the top ten. The length of the CDR3 is 14 residues. CDR1 is MNHNS and CDR2 is SASEGT in the germline V gene. V was pared by 1 base and J by 9 bases, with 15 bases between. Specimen: peripheral blood, collected on day 0 of AZD1222 vaccination. The chain links TRBV6-1 to TRBJ1-1; TRBD1 might be the D (5 bases). This receptor was taken from an adult in good health. Written as DNA, the CDR3 is TGTGCCAGCAGTGAAGTTGGCGGGGGGAGTAAAGCTTTCTTT. Translated: CASSEVGGGSKAFF.